The TCR beta chain under discussion was sequenced for a study of vaccination effects on CD4 cells after COVID-19. Culturing for 10 to 11 days preceded CD4+ T cell isolation. Trimming removed 5 bases from V and 3 bases from J, with 4 bases in between. This CDR3 comprises 12 residues. Germline loops: CDR1 SGHTA, CDR2 FQGNSA. With regard to this clone: The antigen is not known.

Data came from immunoSEQ multiplex PCR; TCRdb stores just in-frame clones and leaves some out. The sample holds around 40,000 clones, 65% to 70% seen once. The chain is built from TRBV7-2 and TRBJ2-2; D uncertain. The material sequenced was CD4+ T cells from PBMCs cultured without peptide, taken before COVID-19 vaccination. This sequence was found in a human donor who received a COVID-19 vaccine. The CDR3 loop is CASSLDTGELFF. The CDR3 DNA reads as TGTGCCAGCAGCCTAGACACCGGGGAGCTGTTTTTT.